Below are 12 T cell receptor beta chains sequenced from a single sample in a study of regulatory T cells in long-lasting Graves disease. Time point here: newly diagnosed GD, antithyroid drugs for less than 3 months. PBMC RNA was the source of the TCR library. Relying on iRepertoire HTBI primers and Arm-PCR of CDR3 regions, the team built TCR beta libraries. One entry per CDR3 protein results from TCRdb running MiXCR on the multiplex PCR reads. The profile covers roughly 500,000 distinct CDR3 sequences, with 13% appearing a single time and roughly 10% taken by the ten largest. The same specimen was also included in a second study, on T cells in Graves' hyperthyroidism and ophthalmopathy.

The sequenced sample was peripheral blood mononuclear cells (PBMCs), obtained at new diagnosis, from a patient treated with antithyroid drugs. These receptors were obtained from a man aged 25 to 45 with Graves disease.

This clonotype was picked up many times. The V call is TRBV11-1, the J call TRBJ1-1; D gene uncertain. This CDR3 is built from 15 residues. The germline CDR1 and CDR2 sequences are SGHAT and FQDESV (reference sequence). V lost 4 bases and J lost 0, with 12 bases in between. CDR3 bases: TGTGCCAGCAGCTCTAGGACCGGATTGAACACTGAAGCTTTCTTT. Its translation: CASSSRTGLNTEAFF.

This clonotype was detected ten times or more. The chain combines TRBV3-1 with TRBJ1-2, with D uncertain. The germline gives CDR1 LGHDT, CDR2 YNNKEL (reference sequence). V dropped 1 base and J dropped 8 bases, with 8 bases sitting between them. This CDR3 spans 12 amino acids. DNA of the CDR3: TGTGCCAGCAGCCAAGGCGGCCGGGGCTACACCTTC. Its protein product is CASSQGGRGYTF.

The J gene is TRBJ2-5, the V gene TRBV7-2; TRBD2 matches 8 bases. With 6 bases clipped from V and 0 bases from J, the junction kept 9 bases outside the gene matches. CDR3 size: 16 residues. Germline V gene lookup returns CDR1 SGHTA and CDR2 FQGNSA. CDR3 loop: CASSSGTRSYQETQYF. The CDR3 DNA reads TGTGCCAGCAGTTCCGGGACTAGGTCGTACCAAGAGACCCAGTACTTC. The variable domain in full, with the rest retrieved from reference TRBV7-2 and TRBJ2-5, is GAGVSQSPSNKVTEKGKDVELRCDPISGHTALYWYRQSLGQGLEFLIYFQGNSAPDKSGLPSDRFSAERTGGSVSTLTIQRTQQEDSAVYLCASSSGTRSYQETQYFGPGTRLLVL.

This clonotype showed up many times. The chain is built from TRBV20-1 and TRBJ2-7; unclear D gene. This CDR3 has 12 amino acids. Germline CDR1 is DFQATT and CDR2 is SNEGSKA (reference sequence). Trimming removed 6 bases from V and 2 bases from J, with 11 bases in between. The CDR3 loop reads CSAPHQTYEQYF. In DNA, the CDR3 is TGCAGTGCCCCACACCAAACCTACGAGCAGTACTTC.

This rearrangement joins TRBV30 to TRBJ2-5; D remains unclear. V was clipped by 0 bases and J by 5 bases, with 7 bases between them. The CDR3 consists of 12 residues. Germline V gene lookup returns CDR1 GTSNPN and CDR2 SVGIG (reference sequence). CDR3 residues: CAWSVRSETQYF. The CDR3 region has the DNA TGTGCCTGGAGTGTTAGATCGGAGACCCAGTACTTC.

This clonotype was observed at least ten times. This sequence joins TRBV2 and TRBJ2-3; no clear D gene. Trimming cost V 7 bases and J 4 bases, with 6 bases left between them. Per germline, CDR1 SNHLY and CDR2 FYNNEI. This CDR3 has 11 residues. The CDR3 DNA reads TGTGCCAGCACTCTAGCAGATACGCAGTATTTT. Translating it yields CASTLADTQYF.

In its sample, this clonotype was seen many times. This chain uses TRBV12-3 or TRBV12-4 with TRBJ2-2, with D unclear. The V end lost 8 bases, the J end lost 7 bases, and 5 bases lay between the germline ends. This CDR3 comprises 10 residues. CDR3 coding DNA: TGTGCCAGCGGGTACGGGGAGCTGTTTTTT. It is translated as CASGYGELFF.

This clonotype was picked up many times. The V gene is TRBV18, the J gene TRBJ2-7; 8 nucleotides align to TRBD1. The V gene's germline CDR1 is KGHSH and CDR2 LQKENI. This CDR3 has 14 amino acids. The trim removed 3 bases at V and 6 bases at J, leaving 7 bases unmatched. The CDR3, as DNA: TGTGCCAGCTCACCGGCGGACAGGGATGGCGAGCAGTACTTC. The encoded protein is CASSPADRDGEQYF.

There are many counts of this clonotype. V is TRBV12-3 or TRBV12-4 and J is TRBJ1-1; a weak D match, TRBD1 (5 bases). The CDR3 consists of 14 residues. V lost 4 bases and J lost 0, with 9 bases in between. The CDR3 protein is CASSSGALNTEAFF. The CDR3 region has the DNA TGTGCCAGCAGTTCCGGGGCCCTGAACACTGAAGCTTTCTTT.

In regard to this clonotype: Given a much more abundant clone one base away, this may be a read error. The rearrangement links TRBV14 to TRBJ2-5; maybe TRBD1 (6 bases). V shed 2 bases and J shed 11 bases, with 21 bases lying between them. CDR3 length: 15 amino acids. CDR1 is SGHDN, CDR2 FVKESK, per germline. The CDR3, as DNA: TGTGCCAGCAGCCAAACCGGACAGCCGGTCGGTGAGCAGTACTTC. Its translation: CASSQTGQPVGEQYF.

This clonotype was seen ten or more times. The V call is TRBV7-2, the J call TRBJ2-3, with 7 bases identical to TRBD1. The CDR3 is made up of 18 amino acids. J gave up 0 bases and V 0 bases, and 9 bases lay outside the gene matches. From germline, CDR1 is SGHTA and CDR2 FQGNSA. CDR3 nucleotides: TGTGCCAGCAGCTTAGCTGGGACAGCCGAGTTTAGCACAGATACGCAGTATTTT. Translating it yields CASSLAGTAEFSTDTQYF.

Only a few counts were recorded for this clonotype. The chain links TRBV29-1 to TRBJ2-6; a weak D match, TRBD2 (6 bases). Trimming left V 3 bases short and J 2 bases short, with 8 bases between. From germline, CDR1 is SQVTM and CDR2 ANQGSEA. The CDR3 totals 14 residues. The CDR3 DNA sequence: TGCAGCGTTGACCCGGGGGCTGGGGCCAACGTCCTGACTTTC. It yields the protein CSVDPGAGANVLTF.